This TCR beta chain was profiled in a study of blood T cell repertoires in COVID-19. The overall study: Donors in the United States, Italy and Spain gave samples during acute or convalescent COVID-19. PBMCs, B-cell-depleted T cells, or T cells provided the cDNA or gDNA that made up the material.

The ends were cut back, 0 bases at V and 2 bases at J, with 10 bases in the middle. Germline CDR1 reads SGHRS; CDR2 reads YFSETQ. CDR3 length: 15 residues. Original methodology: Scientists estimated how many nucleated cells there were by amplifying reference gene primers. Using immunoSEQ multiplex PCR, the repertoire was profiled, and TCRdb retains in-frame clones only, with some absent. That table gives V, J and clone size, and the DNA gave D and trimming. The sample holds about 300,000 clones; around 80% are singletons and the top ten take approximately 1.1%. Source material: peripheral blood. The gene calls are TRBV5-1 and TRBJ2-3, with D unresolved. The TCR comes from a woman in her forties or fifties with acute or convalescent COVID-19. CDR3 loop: CASSLVGSSTDTQYF. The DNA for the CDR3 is TGCGCCAGCAGCTTGGTGGGCAGCTCCACAGATACGCAGTATTTT.